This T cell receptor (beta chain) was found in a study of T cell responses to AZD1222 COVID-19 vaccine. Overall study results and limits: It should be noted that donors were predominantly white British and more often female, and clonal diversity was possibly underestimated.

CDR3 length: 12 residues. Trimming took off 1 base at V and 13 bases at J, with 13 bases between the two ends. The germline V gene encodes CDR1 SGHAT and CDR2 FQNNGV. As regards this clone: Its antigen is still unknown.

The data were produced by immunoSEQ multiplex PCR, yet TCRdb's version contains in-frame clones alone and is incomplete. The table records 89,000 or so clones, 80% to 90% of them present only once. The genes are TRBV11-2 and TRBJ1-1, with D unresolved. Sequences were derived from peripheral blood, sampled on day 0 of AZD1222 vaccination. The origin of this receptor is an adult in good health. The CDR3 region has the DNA TGTGCCAGCAGCTTAGTGAGGAGTCTCCATTTCTTT. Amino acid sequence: CASSLVRSLHFF.